These 14 T cell receptor beta chains originate from one sample sequenced in a study of response to subunit inactivated influenza vaccine (dated by TCRdb to between 2017 and 2018). The library was produced with RT-PCR. The instrument was an Illumina HiSeq 2500. TCRdb reprocessed the public reads (quality trimming at Q25 with fastp, clone calling with MiXCR) and kept in-frame beta chains. Identical CDR3 protein sequences are pooled into one entry, listed with their most common genes and DNA. This sample has 860,000 or so distinct CDR3 sequences in its table, and 20% to 25% of those were observed once. The ten largest clones represent roughly 10% of the sample. The sample consisted of PBMCs from blood, taken more than 4 days after vaccination. These receptors all come from a man aged 45-65 years who received an inactivated influenza vaccine. Donor details come from another sample of the same person, matched by shared clones.

In its sample, this clonotype was seen a few times. The V and J genes are TRBV4-3 and TRBJ2-2; D call uncertain. CDR3 length: 18 amino acids. Germline V gene lookup returns CDR1 LGHNA and CDR2 YSLEER. Trimming left V 2 bases short and J 0 bases short, with 16 bases between. This CDR3 reads CASSQIRFPKSNTGELFF. CDR3 nucleotides: TGCGCCAGCAGCCAAATACGATTCCCCAAATCGAACACCGGGGAGCTGTTTTTT.

This clonotype has just one count. The V call is TRBV7-2, the J call TRBJ2-1; TRBD2 agrees at 11 bases. The CDR3 loop spans 13 amino acids. Unmatched junction bases numbered 7, after V lost 3 bases and J lost 15 bases. Germline lookup yields CDR1 SGHTA and CDR2 FQGNSA. The CDR3 sequence: CASSFGLAGGRFF. Here the CDR3 DNA reads TGTGCCAGCAGCTTCGGCCTAGCGGGGGGCCGGTTCTTC.

The V gene is TRBV27, the J gene TRBJ2-1, with 10 bases identical to TRBD2. The CDR3 extends over 16 amino acids. Germline V gives CDR1 MNHEY, CDR2 SMNVEV (reference sequence). V dropped 1 base and J dropped 4; count of bases not matched to a gene: 4. In DNA, the CDR3 is TGTGCCAGCAGTTTATTGACTAGCGGGTTTTACAATGAGCAGTTCTTC. It codes for CASSLLTSGFYNEQFF.

The sample holds a few counts of this clonotype. Written as DNA, the CDR3 is TGTGCCAGTAGTGACCGGCCGGGTCCCTACGAGCAGTACTTC. Translation gives CASSDRPGPYEQYF. This chain joins TRBV19 and TRBJ2-7; D uncertain. The length of the CDR3 is 14 residues. The germline V gene has CDR1 LNHDA and CDR2 SQIVND (reference sequence). Trimming removed 5 bases from V and 2 bases from J, with 13 bases in between.

The chain carries TRBV28 and TRBJ1-1; the D gene is possibly TRBD1 (5 bases). Trimming pared 5 bases from V and 7 bases from J, leaving 14 bases between. Germline loops: CDR1 MDHEN, CDR2 SYDVKM. This CDR3 has 13 amino acids. The CDR3 sequence is CASSPPGQGEAFF. The CDR3 DNA follows: TGTGCCAGCAGTCCCCCGGGGCAGGGTGAAGCTTTCTTT.

The chain links TRBV27 to TRBJ2-7; a weak D match, TRBD2 (5 bases). The germline V and J ends were trimmed by 3 bases and 4 bases, with 10 bases remaining between them. The CDR3 covers 13 residues. The germline gives CDR1 MNHEY, CDR2 SMNVEV (reference sequence). For the CDR3, the DNA is TGTGCCAGCAGTTTTCGGGGAGAGTACGAGCAGTACTTC. This gives the protein CASSFRGEYEQYF.

V and J are TRBV20-1 and TRBJ2-7; unclear D gene. The CDR3 consists of 13 residues. CDR1 and CDR2 from the germline V gene are DFQATT and SNEGSKA (reference sequence). V was pared by 2 bases and J by 2 bases, with 10 bases between. Here the CDR3 reads CSARRGRTYEQYF. In DNA form, the CDR3 reads TGCAGTGCTAGAAGAGGCAGGACCTACGAGCAGTACTTC.

The chain joins TRBV28 to TRBJ2-5, with D maybe TRBD1 (6 bases). The CDR3 has 14 amino acids. The germline V gene encodes CDR1 MDHEN and CDR2 SYDVKM. Trimming pared 6 bases from V and 5 bases from J, leaving 16 bases between. Written as DNA, the CDR3 is TGTGCCAGCAGGCAAAAACAGGGCTGGGAGACCCAGTACTTC. It yields the protein CASRQKQGWETQYF. Filled out from reference TRBV28 and TRBJ2-5, the complete variable domain reads DVKVTQSSRYLVKRTGEKVFLECVQDMDHENMFWYRQDPGLGLRLIYFSYDVKMKEKGDIPEGYSVSREKKERFSLILESASTNQTSMYLCASRQKQGWETQYFGPGTRLLVL.

This clonotype was detected only a few times. This rearrangement joins TRBV10-3 to TRBJ2-1, with TRBD1 matching 8 bases. CDR1 is ENHRY and CDR2 is SYGVKD in the germline V gene. Trimming cost V 6 bases and J 4 bases; bases outside gene matches: 14. The CDR3 contains 17 residues. The CDR3 DNA reads as TGTGCCATCAGCCCACTACAGGGGGACACCTTATACAATGAGCAGTTCTTC. Protein product: CAISPLQGDTLYNEQFF.

This clonotype occurred a few times. This rearrangement joins TRBV4-3 to TRBJ1-4; unclear D gene. V was pared by 1 base and J by 5 bases, with 8 bases between. Germline V gene lookup returns CDR1 LGHNA and CDR2 YSLEER. This CDR3 spans 14 amino acids. The chain's CDR3 is CASSQGPFNEKLFF. The CDR3 DNA sequence: TGCGCCAGCAGCCAAGGGCCTTTCAATGAAAAACTGTTTTTT.

This clonotype was found a few times. The V call is TRBV7-6, the J call TRBJ2-1, with TRBD1 matching 7 bases. The CDR3 extends over 16 amino acids. Germline V gene data show CDR1 as SGHVS and CDR2 as FNYEAQ. V was clipped by 0 bases and J by 1 base; unmatched bases: 3. CDR3 DNA: TGTGCCAGCAGCTTAGCGACAGGGATATCCTACAATGAGCAGTTCTTC. As protein: CASSLATGISYNEQFF.

The chain couples TRBV6-5 to TRBJ2-2; D possibly uses TRBD1 or TRBD2 (6 bases each). Germline values: CDR1 MNHEY, CDR2 SVGAGI. Between the trimmed V and J ends, which lost 7 bases and 1 base, there was a span of 22 bases. CDR3 size: 18 residues. For the CDR3, the DNA is TGTGCCAGCATTACCCATTCGGGGGCGAAAGGGAACACCGGGGAGCTGTTTTTT. Protein product: CASITHSGAKGNTGELFF.

There are a few counts of this clonotype. The rearrangement links TRBV15 to TRBJ2-5; no firm D call. Germline values: CDR1 LNHNV, CDR2 YYDKDF (reference sequence). V was shortened by 3 bases and J by 5 bases, with 19 bases between the two germline ends. The CDR3 loop spans 16 amino acids. The CDR3 bases are TGTGCCACCAGCAGGGGTGCTATCCAGCCCGGGGAGACCCAGTACTTC. It codes for CATSRGAIQPGETQYF. Supplemented by reference TRBV15 and TRBJ2-5, the full variable domain reads DAMVIQNPRYQVTQFGKPVTLSCSQTLNHNVMYWYQQKSSQAPKLLFHYYDKDFNNEADTPDNFQSRRPNTSFCFLDIRSPGLGDTAMYLCATSRGAIQPGETQYFGPGTRLLVL.

This clonotype was picked up a small number of times. V gene TRBV6-1 combines with J gene TRBJ2-7, with D possibly matching TRBD2 (6 bases). Germline-derived CDR1 and CDR2 are MNHNS and SASEGT. There are 13 residues in the CDR3. The V and J ends lost 0 bases and 6 bases respectively, with 9 bases between them. CDR3 residues: CASSEAGGSEQYF. The CDR3 DNA follows: TGTGCCAGCAGTGAAGCGGGAGGTTCCGAGCAGTACTTC.